Listed below are T cell receptor beta chains from one sample, sequenced in a study of CD8 T cells in ankylosing spondylitis. In TCRdb, the 5' RACE reads were re-called with MiXCR into one record per CDR3 protein. This sample has about 220,000 distinct CDR3 sequences, with 25% to 30% found just once. Sequencing was done on a sample of blood, either unsorted or a sorted T cell fraction (not recorded which). The source is a male donor with ankylosing spondylitis or in good health (not recorded which). The CDR3 runs from the conserved cysteine through the conserved F or W. The D gene is left open where the match is weak. Size is omitted from some rows. Given values are once, few, many or a class for expanded clones.

- TRBJ2-3 TRBV4-1 - 15 TGCGCCAGCAGCCAAGATGGGTCCACCACAGATACGCAGTATTTT CASSQDGSTTDTQYF
few TRBJ2-6 TRBV6-1 TRBD1 15 TGTGCCAGCGGACAGGGGTCCGCCGGGGCCAACGTCCTGACTTTC CASGQGSAGANVLTF
- TRBJ2-1 TRBV2 - 13 TGTGCCAGCAGACCCCATGGTCCCGGTGAGCAGTTCTTC CASRPHGPGEQFF
many TRBJ2-1 TRBV12-3/TRBV12-4 - 13 TGTGCCAGTAAGGGGAGCTCCTACAATGAGCAGTTCTTC CASKGSSYNEQFF
many TRBJ2-5 TRBV27 - 14 TGTGCCAGCAGACCCTCTTGGGGGCAAGAGACCCAGTACTTC CASRPSWGQETQYF
once TRBJ2-1 TRBV24-1 TRBD2 18 TGTGCCACCAGTGATCCATCAAGGACTAGCGGGAGGGACAATGAGCAGTTCTTC CATSDPSRTSGRDNEQFF
many TRBJ2-1 TRBV12-3/TRBV12-4 TRBD2 13 TGTGCCAGCAGTTTATCTAGCGGGGCTGAGCAGTTCTTC CASSLSSGAEQFF
many TRBJ2-1 TRBV7-3 - 16 TGTGCCAGCAGCTCGAGAGGAGAGGTATCCTACAATGAGCAGTTCTTC CASSSRGEVSYNEQFF
many TRBJ1-1 TRBV3-1 - 13 TGTGCCAGCAGCCCCGAGCTTTACACTGAAGCTTTCTTT CASSPELYTEAFF
- TRBJ2-1 TRBV20-1 - 15 TGCAGTGCTAGAGATACGGGAGTGGGCTACAATGAGCAGTTCTTC CSARDTGVGYNEQFF
- TRBJ2-7 TRBV20-1 TRBD1 11 TGCAGTGCGAGACAGGGAAACGAGCAGTACTTC CSARQGNEQYF
- TRBJ2-1 TRBV6-4 TRBD1 15 TGTGCCAGCAGTGACTCGAGGACAGGGTGTAATGAGCAGTTCTTC CASSDSRTGCNEQFF
- TRBJ2-7 TRBV7-2 - 14 TGTGCCAGCAGCCATAGGGTAGGAGACTACGAGCAGTACTTC CASSHRVGDYEQYF
- TRBJ1-5 TRBV20-1 - 15 TGCAGTGCCGGCCCGAGAGGGTCTAGCAATCAGCCCCAGCATTTT CSAGPRGSSNQPQHF
few TRBJ2-5 TRBV4-3 TRBD2 17 TGCGCCAGCAGCCAGAGTCCGGGACTAGCGAGCCAAGAGACCCAGTACTTC CASSQSPGLASQETQYF
many TRBJ2-7 TRBV27 TRBD1 13 TGTGCCAGCAGTTTGGTCAGGGGGTACGAGCAGTACTTC CASSLVRGYEQYF
few TRBJ2-3 TRBV18 - 13 TGTGCCAGCTCACCACGATTTAGAGATACGCAGTATTTT CASSPRFRDTQYF
many TRBJ2-4 TRBV12-3/TRBV12-4 - 14 TGTGCCAGCAGTCCGCGGGAACTGCCCAACATTCAGTACTTC CASSPRELPNIQYF
- TRBJ2-5 TRBV29-1 - 15 TGCAGCGTGGACCCGGGGGTCGGGGTCCAAGAGACCCAGTACTTC CSVDPGVGVQETQYF
many TRBJ2-7 TRBV7-8 TRBD1 15 TGTGCCAGCAGCCCAGCGGGACAGGGAACCGTTAGGCAGTACTTC CASSPAGQGTVRQYF
many TRBJ2-3 TRBV5-6 TRBD1 15 TGTGCCAGCAGCTGGGGACAGGGGCGCACAGATACGCAGTATTTT CASSWGQGRTDTQYF
- TRBJ2-1 TRBV29-1 - 13 TGCAGCGTTGAAGGGTTGTGGCAGAATGAGCAGTTCTTC CSVEGLWQNEQFF
many TRBJ2-7 TRBV11-2 - 12 TGTGCCAGCAGCCTCTTACGAACGGAGCAGTACTTC CASSLLRTEQYF
few TRBJ1-5 TRBV6-1 - 14 TGTGCCACCGCAGGGGCGGGTGTCAATCAGCCCCAGCATTTT CATAGAGVNQPQHF
- TRBJ2-5 TRBV29-1 TRBD2 14 TGCAGCGCACAGACTAGCGGGAACCAAGAGACCCAGTACTTC CSAQTSGNQETQYF
many TRBJ2-5 TRBV29-1 - 14 TGCAGCACCCGAGCGACAGTGGGGGGAGAGACCCAGTACTTC CSTRATVGGETQYF
- TRBJ2-1 TRBV28 TRBD2 16 TGTGCCAGCAGTTCTCCAGCGGGAGGGTCCAACAATGAGCAGTTCTTC CASSSPAGGSNNEQFF
few TRBJ2-1 TRBV28 - 12 TGTGCCAGTGAGGGGTCCTACAATGAGCAGTTCTTC CASEGSYNEQFF
many TRBJ2-3 TRBV29-1 TRBD2 13 TGCAGCGTTGAAGGAGCGGGACCAGATACGCAGTATTTT CSVEGAGPDTQYF
few TRBJ2-1 TRBV7-2 TRBD2 19 TGTGCCAGCAGCTTAGCGCGGACTAGCGGCTACTTCCCTGGGGATGAGCAGTTCTTC CASSLARTSGYFPGDEQFF
- TRBJ2-2 TRBV18 - 16 TGTGCCAGCTCACGAGAAGCCAGGGGATTTACCGGGGAGCTGTTTTTT CASSREARGFTGELFF
many TRBJ1-1 TRBV20-1 - 13 TGCAGTGCTAGAGATCCCTTCACGCTGGAAGCTTTCTTT CSARDPFTLEAFF
many TRBJ1-2 TRBV5-6 - 11 TGTGCCAGCAGCTTGGCGGACAGTCTTTACTTC CASSLADSLYF
- TRBJ1-6 TRBV5-1 - 15 TGCGCCAGCAGCTTCACCCGTGCGAAGAATTCACCCCTCCACTTT CASSFTRAKNSPLHF
- TRBJ2-7 TRBV9 - 14 TGTGCCAGCAGCTTACGGGGCCTGTCCTACGAGCAGTACTTC CASSLRGLSYEQYF
- TRBJ2-7 TRBV28 - 14 TGTGCCAGCAAAGGGACGCAGAATTCCTACGAGCAGTACTTC CASKGTQNSYEQYF
- TRBJ2-7 TRBV28 TRBD2 13 TGTGCCAGCACCGGGGGGACCTCCTACGAGCAGTACTTC CASTGGTSYEQYF
many TRBJ1-6 TRBV6-1 - 14 TGTGCCAGCAGTCCGGGACCGTATAATTCACCCCTCCACTTT CASSPGPYNSPLHF
- TRBJ1-1 TRBV4-2 TRBD1 13 TGTGCCAGCAGCCCGGGGGACAGGATTGAAGCTTTCTTT CASSPGDRIEAFF
- TRBJ2-7 TRBV7-9 TRBD1 13 TGTGCCAGCAGTCACGACAGGGGACGGGAGCAGTACTTC CASSHDRGREQYF
many TRBJ1-1 TRBV3-1 TRBD1 14 TGTGCCAGCAGCCACACAGGGGCGGACACTGAAGCTTTCTTT CASSHTGADTEAFF
many TRBJ1-2 TRBV3-1 - 12 TGTGCCACCGCGACAGGCGGCTATGGCTACACCTTC CATATGGYGYTF
- TRBJ1-2 TRBV6-1 - 13 TGTGCCATCCGGGACATTGCTAACTATGGCTACACCTTC CAIRDIANYGYTF
few TRBJ2-3 TRBV29-1 TRBD2 16 TGCAGCGTTGTCATTCCCCTAGCGGGAGAGCCAGATACGCAGTATTTT CSVVIPLAGEPDTQYF
- TRBJ2-3 TRBV10-3 - 14 TGTGCCGCCCGCCGGGCGGGTGACACAGATACGCAGTATTTT CAARRAGDTDTQYF
many TRBJ2-5 TRBV7-2 - 14 TGTGCCAGCAGCTTTCTTCTCAGGGGAGAGACCCAGTACTTC CASSFLLRGETQYF
- TRBJ2-1 TRBV20-1 - 16 TGCAGTGCTAGAGCAGGGATAGACAGACCCTACAATGAGCAGTTCTTC CSARAGIDRPYNEQFF
many TRBJ1-5 TRBV9 - 14 TGTGCCAGCAGCGTAGGGGACACAAATCAGCCCCAGCATTTT CASSVGDTNQPQHF
- TRBJ1-3 TRBV7-9 - 15 TGTGCCAGCAGCACCCTATCGGGGGCTGGAAACACCATATATTTT CASSTLSGAGNTIYF
- TRBJ1-1 TRBV20-1 - 21 TGCAGTGCTCGGTCTTCTCTTGCCCAGTCTTTGAGGACAGAGTCCCACACTGAAGCTTTCTTT CSARSSLAQSLRTESHTEAFF
many TRBJ2-7 TRBV9 TRBD2 12 TGTGCCAGCAACGGTGGGGGGGACGAGCAGTACTTC CASNGGGDEQYF
few TRBJ2-2 TRBV29-1 - 13 TGCAGCGTTGAAGATCGAGGTCTCGGGGAGCTGTTTTTT CSVEDRGLGELFF
many TRBJ2-2 TRBV12-3/TRBV12-4 - 17 TGTGCCAGCGCACCCGACACCGCTGGGTTCGGTTCCGGGGAGCTGTTTTTT CASAPDTAGFGSGELFF